These 24 T cell receptor beta chains originate from one sample sequenced in a study of cytomegalovirus exposure and HLA in healthy donors (TCRdb year 2017). The library relied on the immunoSEQ multiplex PCR assay. For the multiplex PCR, a mixture combining 60 forward primers for TCR Vbeta segments and 13 reverse primers for TCR Jbeta segments was used. The table was pulled from immuneACCESS by TCRdb, which kept in-frame rearrangements only. Such tables lose some clones; where checked, under half of the loss comes from unresolved V genes, and the rest has no known cause. The sample table holds some 160,000 clones, of which approximately 80% were seen once. The ten biggest clones cover 2.4% of the sample. The sample taken for sequencing was PBMCs. These receptor sequences come from a man between 60 and 70 years old in good health and CMV-seronegative.

The chain uses TRBV29-1 and TRBJ2-5; 9 bases fit TRBD2. Losses at the gene ends were 5 bases for V and 4 bases for J; bases not matched to a gene: 5. CDR1 is SQVTM, CDR2 ANQGSEA, per germline. This CDR3 comprises 13 residues. This chain's CDR3 is CSVCPSGVETQYF. CDR3 nucleotide sequence: TGCAGCGTTTGCCCTAGCGGGGTAGAGACCCAGTACTTC.

The chain joins TRBV19 to TRBJ1-4; 7 bases are a match to TRBD1. This CDR3 comprises 15 residues. Germline values: CDR1 LNHDA, CDR2 SQIVND (reference sequence). Trimming at V came to 1 base and at J to 4 bases, leaving 3 bases not matched to a gene. CDR3 in DNA: TGTGCCAGTAGTATAGCGGGACAGAGTAATGAAAAACTGTTTTTT. It translates to CASSIAGQSNEKLFF. The complete variable domain, with remaining parts taken from reference TRBV19 and TRBJ1-4, reads DGGITQSPKYLFRKEGQNVTLSCEQNLNHDAMYWYRQDPGQGLRLIYYSQIVNDFQKGDIAEGYSVSREKKESFPLTVTSAQKNPTAFYLCASSIAGQSNEKLFFGSGTQLSVL.

The chain has TRBV5-6 and TRBJ1-2; D is unclear. This CDR3 has 14 residues. V dropped 4 bases and J dropped 4 bases, with 14 bases sitting between them. Germline loops: CDR1 SGHDT, CDR2 YYEEEE. CDR3 nucleotides: TGTGCCAGCAGCCCAGGTGCTCTATCCTATGGCTACACCTTC. Translation gives CASSPGALSYGYTF.

The CDR3 loop is CAWSKAGEGEKLFF. CDR3 in DNA: TGTGCCTGGAGTAAGGCAGGGGAGGGTGAAAAACTGTTTTTT. This sequence joins TRBV30 and TRBJ1-4; possibly TRBD1 for D (6 bases). Germline-derived CDR1 and CDR2 are GTSNPN and SVGIG (reference sequence). The CDR3 is 14 residues long. Trimming removed 2 bases at V and 7 bases at J, with 14 bases between.

The chain combines TRBV7-3 with TRBJ2-2; 9 bases are shared with TRBD2. The CDR3 is made up of 17 amino acids. Germline-derived CDR1 and CDR2 are SGHTA and FQGTGA. Trimming cost V 0 bases and J 7 bases; bases outside gene matches: 9. The CDR3: CASSLTFGSGRIGELFF. DNA of the CDR3: TGTGCCAGCAGCTTAACCTTTGGTAGCGGGAGAATCGGGGAGCTGTTTTTT.

This clone was picked up a small number of times. The chain is built from TRBV2 and TRBJ1-5; 8 positions agree with TRBD1. V was pared by 6 bases and J by 0 bases, with 7 bases of the junction left unmatched. Germline CDR1 SNHLY, CDR2 FYNNEI. This CDR3 contains 16 residues. In DNA form, the CDR3 reads TGTGCCAGCAGGGAGGACAGGGACTATAGCAATCAGCCCCAGCATTTT. This gives the protein CASREDRDYSNQPQHF. The full variable domain, its missing parts supplied by reference TRBV2 and TRBJ1-5, is EPEVTQTPSHQVTQMGQEVILRCVPISNHLYFYWYRQILGQKVEFLVSFYNNEISEKSEIFDDQFSVERPDGSNFTLKIRSTKLEDSAMYFCASREDRDYSNQPQHFGDGTRLSIL.

This chain uses TRBV15 with TRBJ2-1; D perhaps matches TRBD1 (6 bases). The germline V and J ends were trimmed by 5 bases and 7 bases, with 15 bases remaining between them. Germline V gives CDR1 LNHNV, CDR2 YYDKDF (reference sequence). The CDR3 has 14 amino acids. The CDR3 DNA reads as TGTGCCACCAGCTTTCAGCGGCAGGGGAATGAGCAGTTCTTC. This encodes CATSFQRQGNEQFF.

The chain has TRBV5-1 and TRBJ2-5; 7 bases align to TRBD1. From germline, CDR1 is SGHRS and CDR2 YFSETQ. The junction had 11 bases not matched to a gene; V was cut back by 4 bases and J by 5 bases. The CDR3 runs to 15 residues. Here the CDR3 DNA reads TGCGCCAGCAGCCTTACGGGGAAACAGGGGGAGACCCAGTACTTC. As protein: CASSLTGKQGETQYF.

This chain's CDR3 is CASSRDRGSEKLFF. CDR3 coding DNA: TGCGCCAGCAGCCGAGACAGGGGTTCTGAAAAACTGTTTTTT. The V call is TRBV4-1, the J call TRBJ1-4; 8 positions agree with TRBD1. CDR3 length equals 14 residues. Germline V gene sequence: CDR1 MGHRA, CDR2 YSYEKL. The trim removed 4 bases at V and 7 bases at J, leaving 5 bases unmatched.

The chain couples TRBV5-1 to TRBJ2-7, with TRBD1 identical over 9 bases. V dropped 5 bases and J dropped 1; count of bases not matched to a gene: 7. CDR3 length: 15 residues. Germline V gene lookup returns CDR1 SGHRS and CDR2 YFSETQ. CDR3 sequence: CASRPQQGASYEQYF. Written as DNA, the CDR3 is TGCGCCAGCAGGCCACAACAGGGGGCTTCCTACGAGCAGTACTTC. Using reference TRBV5-1 and TRBJ2-7 for the parts outside the CDR3, the full variable domain is KAGVTQTPRYLIKTRGQQVTLSCSPISGHRSVSWYQQTPGQGLQFLFEYFSETQRNKGNFPGRFSGRQFSNSRSEMNVSTLELGDSALYLCASRPQQGASYEQYFGPGTRLTVT.

V gene TRBV27 combines with J gene TRBJ1-1; the D gene is possibly TRBD1 (5 bases). The ends were cut back, 1 base at V and 5 bases at J, with 20 bases in the middle. This CDR3 contains 17 residues. Germline lookup yields CDR1 MNHEY and CDR2 SMNVEV (reference sequence). CDR3 coding DNA: TGTGCCAGCAGTTTATTGGAGGTTGGGGGAGGGTTTACTGAAGCTTTCTTT. It translates to CASSLLEVGGGFTEAFF.

The chain recombines TRBV6-1 with TRBJ1-5; D perhaps matches TRBD1 (5 bases). Germline-derived CDR1 and CDR2 are MNHNS and SASEGT. With 3 bases removed from V and 2 bases from J, the gap between germline ends came to 14 bases. CDR3 length: 16 residues. CDR3 sequence (DNA): TGTGCCAGCAGTGATTGGGGCCCGGGGGGCAATCAGCCCCAGCATTTT. Protein: CASSDWGPGGNQPQHF.

The table lists this clone with a few counts. This CDR3 reads CASSPGQGSQPQHF. The CDR3 bases are TGTGCCAGCAGCCCCGGACAGGGAAGTCAGCCCCAGCATTTT. The rearrangement links TRBV6-1 to TRBJ1-5; 8 bases fit TRBD1. CDR3 size: 14 residues. V shed 6 bases and J 6 bases; nucleotides not matched to a gene: 7. Germline lookup yields CDR1 MNHNS and CDR2 SASEGT.

The chain links TRBV5-1 to TRBJ2-3; 9 nucleotides line up with TRBD2. The CDR3 runs 18 residues. Germline V lookup: CDR1 SGHRS, CDR2 YFSETQ. V lost 0 bases to trimming and J lost 2 bases; unmatched junction nucleotides: 10. The CDR3 is CASSLAGTSRIDTDTQYF. CDR3 sequence (DNA): TGCGCCAGCAGCTTGGCCGGGACTAGCAGAATAGACACAGATACGCAGTATTTT. Using reference TRBV5-1 and TRBJ2-3 for the parts outside the CDR3, the full variable domain is KAGVTQTPRYLIKTRGQQVTLSCSPISGHRSVSWYQQTPGQGLQFLFEYFSETQRNKGNFPGRFSGRQFSNSRSEMNVSTLELGDSALYLCASSLAGTSRIDTDTQYFGPGTRLTVL.

The CDR3 DNA sequence: TGCGCCAGCAGCCAAGGTCGGGGAGATTTCTACAATGAGCAGTTCTTC. It is translated as CASSQGRGDFYNEQFF. The J gene is TRBJ2-1, the V gene TRBV4-3, with D possibly being TRBD2 (5 bases). With 1 base removed from V and 3 bases from J, the gap between germline ends came to 13 bases. The CDR3 contains 16 residues. Germline V gives CDR1 LGHNA, CDR2 YSLEER.

This chain uses TRBV7-9 with TRBJ2-7; tentative D call: TRBD2 (5 bases). This CDR3 region has 15 residues. V lost 5 bases and J 1 base, leaving 15 bases between the germline ends. From germline, CDR1 is SEHNR and CDR2 FQNEAQ (reference sequence). In DNA form, the CDR3 reads TGTGCCAGCAGCCTCCCAGCGGAGATTTCCTACGAGCAGTACTTC. This encodes CASSLPAEISYEQYF.

In its sample, this clone was seen once. The chain combines TRBV19 with TRBJ1-5; perhaps TRBD1 as D (5 bases). V was clipped by 3 bases and J by 3 bases, with 12 bases between them. This CDR3 is built from 15 residues. CDR1 LNHDA and CDR2 SQIVND come from the germline V gene (reference sequence). The CDR3 region has the DNA TGTGCCAGTAGTATGGGGTTGACAGTCAATCAGCCCCAGCATTTT. It encodes CASSMGLTVNQPQHF.

The rearrangement joins TRBV7-2 to TRBJ2-2; the match to TRBD2 covers 7 bases. Per the germline V gene, CDR1 is SGHTA and CDR2 is FQGNSA. This CDR3 has 15 residues. Trimming removed 3 bases from V and 4 bases from J; junction bases left unmatched: 5. CDR3: CASSLGGKITGELFF. CDR3 DNA sequence: TGTGCCAGCAGCTTGGGGGGGAAAATCACCGGGGAGCTGTTTTTT.

The CDR3 spells CASSILTANYGYTF. The CDR3 coding sequence is TGTGCCAGTAGTATTCTGACAGCGAACTATGGCTACACCTTC. The rearrangement links TRBV19 to TRBJ1-2, with D perhaps TRBD1 (5 bases). The germline V and J ends were trimmed by 3 bases and 2 bases, with 10 bases remaining between them. CDR1 and CDR2 from the germline V gene are LNHDA and SQIVND (reference sequence). The CDR3 is 14 residues long.

The CDR3 region is CASSSGGAVYGYTF. CDR3 coding DNA: TGTGCCAGCAGTTCAGGGGGCGCAGTTTATGGCTACACCTTC. The chain combines TRBV6-5 with TRBJ1-2; 8 nucleotides line up with TRBD1. V trimming: 4 bases; J trimming: 5 bases; junction bases outside the gene matches: 6. The CDR3 runs 14 residues. Germline V gives CDR1 MNHEY, CDR2 SVGAGI.

This chain links TRBV30 with TRBJ1-4; the match to TRBD1 covers 7 bases. V dropped 1 base and J dropped 3; count of bases not matched to a gene: 8. The CDR3 has 16 amino acids. Germline V lookup: CDR1 GTSNPN, CDR2 SVGIG (reference sequence). The CDR3 protein is CAWSAPRQGSNEKLFF. The CDR3 DNA reads as TGTGCCTGGAGTGCCCCGAGACAGGGTTCTAATGAAAAACTGTTTTTT.

V usage is TRBV28 and J usage is TRBJ2-3; TRBD2 agrees at 9 bases. CDR1 is MDHEN, CDR2 SYDVKM, per germline. Trimming took 7 bases from V and 5 from J; bases not matched to a gene: 7. There are 14 residues in the CDR3. CDR3 nucleotides: TGTGCCAGCAAGGCTCTAGCGGGACGAGATACGCAGTATTTT. Amino acid sequence: CASKALAGRDTQYF. Filled out from reference TRBV28 and TRBJ2-3, the complete variable domain reads DVKVTQSSRYLVKRTGEKVFLECVQDMDHENMFWYRQDPGLGLRLIYFSYDVKMKEKGDIPEGYSVSREKKERFSLILESASTNQTSMYLCASKALAGRDTQYFGPGTRLTVL.

The gene calls are TRBV6-1 and TRBJ2-1, with TRBD2 as a possible D gene (6 bases). Trimming pared 5 bases from V and 0 bases from J, leaving 11 bases between. The CDR3 sequence is 15 residues long. CDR1 MNHNS and CDR2 SASEGT come from the germline V gene. CDR3 residues: CASSTSRGSYNEQFF. The CDR3 coding sequence is TGTGCCAGCAGTACTAGCAGAGGCTCCTACAATGAGCAGTTCTTC.

The CDR3 sequence: CASSNGAAGREEQYF. The CDR3 DNA follows: TGTGCCAGCAGCAACGGGGCGGCAGGGAGGGAAGAGCAGTACTTC. The rearrangement joins TRBV5-8 to TRBJ2-7; TRBD2 matches at 7 bases. This CDR3 comprises 15 residues. Germline V gene lookup returns CDR1 SGHTS and CDR2 YDEGEE. The ends lost 4 bases at V and 7 bases at J; junction bases unmatched: 14.